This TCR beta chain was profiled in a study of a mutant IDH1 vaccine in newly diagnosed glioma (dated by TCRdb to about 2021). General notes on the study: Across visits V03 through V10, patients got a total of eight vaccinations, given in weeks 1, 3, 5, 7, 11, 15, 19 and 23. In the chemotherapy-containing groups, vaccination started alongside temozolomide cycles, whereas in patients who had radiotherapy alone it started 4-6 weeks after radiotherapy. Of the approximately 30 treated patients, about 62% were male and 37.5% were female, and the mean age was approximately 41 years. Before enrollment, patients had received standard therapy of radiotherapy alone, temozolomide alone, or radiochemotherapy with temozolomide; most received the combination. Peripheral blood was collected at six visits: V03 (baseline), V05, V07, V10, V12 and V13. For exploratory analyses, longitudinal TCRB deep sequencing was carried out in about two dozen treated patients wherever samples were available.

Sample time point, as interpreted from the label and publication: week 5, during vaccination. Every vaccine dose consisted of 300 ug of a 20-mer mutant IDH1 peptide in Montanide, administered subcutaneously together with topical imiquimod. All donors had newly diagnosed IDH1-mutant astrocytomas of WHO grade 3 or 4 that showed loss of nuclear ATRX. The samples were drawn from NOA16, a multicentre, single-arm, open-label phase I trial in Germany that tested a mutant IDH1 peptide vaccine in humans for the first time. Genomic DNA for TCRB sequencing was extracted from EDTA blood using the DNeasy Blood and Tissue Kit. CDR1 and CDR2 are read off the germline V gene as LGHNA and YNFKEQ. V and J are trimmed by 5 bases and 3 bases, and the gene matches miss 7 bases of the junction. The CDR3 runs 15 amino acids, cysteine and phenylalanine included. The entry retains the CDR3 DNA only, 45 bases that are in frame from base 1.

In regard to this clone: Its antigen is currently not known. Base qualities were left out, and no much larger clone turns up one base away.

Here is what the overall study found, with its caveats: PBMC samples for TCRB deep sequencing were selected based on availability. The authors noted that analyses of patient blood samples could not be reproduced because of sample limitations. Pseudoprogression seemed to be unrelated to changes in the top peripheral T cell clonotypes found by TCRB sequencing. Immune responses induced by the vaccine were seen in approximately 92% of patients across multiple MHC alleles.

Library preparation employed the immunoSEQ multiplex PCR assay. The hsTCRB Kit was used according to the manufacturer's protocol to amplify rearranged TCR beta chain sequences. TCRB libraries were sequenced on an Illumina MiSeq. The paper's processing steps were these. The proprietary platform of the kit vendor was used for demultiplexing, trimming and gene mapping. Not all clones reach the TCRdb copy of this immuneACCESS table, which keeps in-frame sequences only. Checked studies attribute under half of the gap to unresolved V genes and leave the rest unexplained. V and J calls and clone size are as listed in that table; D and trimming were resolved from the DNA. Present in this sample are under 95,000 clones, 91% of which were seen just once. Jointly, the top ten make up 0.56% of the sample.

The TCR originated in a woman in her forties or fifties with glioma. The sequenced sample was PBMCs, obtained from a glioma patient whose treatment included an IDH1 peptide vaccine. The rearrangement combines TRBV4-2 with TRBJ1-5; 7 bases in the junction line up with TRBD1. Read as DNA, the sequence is TGTGCCAGCAGCTTTACAGGGGCCTCCAATCAGCCCCAGCATTTT. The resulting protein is CASSFTGASNQPQHF.